What follows describes a single T cell receptor (beta chain). Its antigen is not yet known. Base qualities are not recorded, but no much larger clone differs from it by a single base. The sample is drawn from a study of T cell responses to AZD1222 COVID-19 vaccine (dated by TCRdb to about 2021). Concerning the study at large: AZD1222 recipients whose second dose came at about 4 weeks and those whose second dose came at about 12 weeks were combined into one group, since spike-specific TCR depth and breadth did not differ between the two schedules. A total of roughly 240 trial participants underwent TCR sequencing, of whom 200 to 220 received two doses of AZD1222 and some 25 received two doses of the MenACWY control vaccine. Trial participants were enrolled by age into 18-55, 56-69 and 70-plus year subgroups, with roughly 160, 29 and 62 TCR-sequenced participants respectively.

Explained via the paper, the time point label denotes: baseline before first vaccination. The vaccinee samples were drawn from two UK trials, COV001 and COV002, one of which was a single-blind randomized controlled phase 2/3 trial testing AZD1222 (ChAdOx1 nCoV-19) in healthy adults. For TCRbeta chain sequencing, PBMC samples from trial participants were taken at day 0 and at day 28 after the second dose. The CDR3 regions of human TCRbeta chains were subjected to immunosequencing. The authors processed their data as follows. Repertoire TCRs were checked for matches against a reference library of SARS-CoV-2-specific TCRs that had been generated using the MIRA antigen-specificity platform. Breadth was defined as the fraction of unique TCRs that were SARS-CoV-2-associated. Depth was defined as the fraction of total T cells that were SARS-CoV-2-associated. Each spike-specific TCR was assigned to its reactive spike region and to a CD4 or CD8 class using the MIRA data. Log10-transformed breadth and depth values were compared by one-way ANOVA with Sidak's multiple comparisons tests. As stored in TCRdb, this immuneACCESS dataset retains in-frame rearrangements with V and J assigned. A fraction of the clones does not appear; measured against another copy, unresolved V genes explain less than half of the discrepancy, and the remainder lacks a known reason. V and J calls and clone size are given by that table; D and trimming were obtained from the DNA. The sample profile shows roughly 150,000 clones; approximately 90% of them were found once. The ten largest clones capture 1.3% to 1.5% of the sample.

The research as a whole found: In the small 56-69-year group, the increase in depth fell short of significance, most likely because of low power. Reportedly, close to half of the unique spike-specific TCRs recognized epitopes lying outside the regions that are mutated in the B.1.351 and B.1.1.7 variants. Most participants were white British and females outnumbered males, and the authors suggested that clonal diversity may have been underestimated. CD4 TCRs associated with the vaccine covered the entire spike protein, and the dominant responses were in regions 160-218 and 743-854. Because no samples from the day 14 peak response were available, repertoires could be characterized only after the peak T cell response. After two AZD1222 doses, both the breadth and the depth of spike-specific TCRs were significantly higher than at day 0 and than in MenACWY recipients. Only 5 to 7 AZD1222 recipients were SARS-CoV-2 seropositive at baseline, limiting conclusions about previously exposed vaccinees.

From cysteine to phenylalanine, the CDR3 is 12 amino acids long. The kept DNA is CDR3 alone, 36 bases in frame from the first base. V is pruned by 5 bases and J by 7 bases, leaving 2 bases of the junction without a gene match. CDR1 and CDR2 are drawn from the germline V gene (reference sequence): SEHNR, FQNEAQ. Sequenced material: peripheral blood, taken on day 0 of AZD1222 vaccination. The TCR comes from an adult in good health. The rearrangement combines TRBV7-9 with TRBJ2-5, and TRBD1 aligns with 9 junction nucleotides. The DNA is TGTGCCAGCAGCCGACAGGGGGTGACCCAGTACTTC. Its protein product is CASSRQGVTQYF.